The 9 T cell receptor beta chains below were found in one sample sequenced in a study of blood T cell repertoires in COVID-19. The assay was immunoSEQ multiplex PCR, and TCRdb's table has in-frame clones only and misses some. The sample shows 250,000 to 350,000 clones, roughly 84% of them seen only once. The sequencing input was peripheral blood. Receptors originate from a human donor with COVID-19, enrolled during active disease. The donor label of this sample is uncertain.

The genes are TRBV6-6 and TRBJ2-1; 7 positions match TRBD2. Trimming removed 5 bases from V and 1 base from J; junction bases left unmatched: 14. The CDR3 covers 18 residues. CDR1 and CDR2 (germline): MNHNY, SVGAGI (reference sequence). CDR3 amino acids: CASSPDVSGTPSYNEQFF. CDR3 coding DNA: TGTGCCAGCAGTCCCGATGTAAGCGGGACGCCTTCCTACAATGAGCAGTTCTTC.

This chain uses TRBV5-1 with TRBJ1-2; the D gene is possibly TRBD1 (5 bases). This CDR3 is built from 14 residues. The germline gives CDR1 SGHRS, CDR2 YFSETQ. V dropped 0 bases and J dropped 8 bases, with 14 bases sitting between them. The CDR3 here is CASSLAGGVQGYTF. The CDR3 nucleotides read TGCGCCAGCAGCTTGGCCGGAGGGGTTCAAGGCTACACCTTC.

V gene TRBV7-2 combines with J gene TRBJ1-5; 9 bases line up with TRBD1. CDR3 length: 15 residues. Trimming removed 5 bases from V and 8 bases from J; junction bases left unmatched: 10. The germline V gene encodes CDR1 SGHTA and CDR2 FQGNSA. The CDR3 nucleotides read TGTGCCAGCAGCCCCGGGACAGGGTTTACGGAGCCCCAGCATTTT. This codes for CASSPGTGFTEPQHF.

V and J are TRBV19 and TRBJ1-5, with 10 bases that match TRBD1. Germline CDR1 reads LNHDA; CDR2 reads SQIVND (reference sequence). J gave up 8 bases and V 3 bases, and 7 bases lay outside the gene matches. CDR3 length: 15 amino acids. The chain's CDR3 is CASSIGQGDLEPQHF. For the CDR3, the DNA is TGTGCCAGTAGTATCGGACAGGGGGATTTGGAGCCCCAGCATTTT.

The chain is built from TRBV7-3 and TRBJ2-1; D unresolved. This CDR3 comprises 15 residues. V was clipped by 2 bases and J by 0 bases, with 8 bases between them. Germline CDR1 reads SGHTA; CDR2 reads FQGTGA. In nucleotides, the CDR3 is TGTGCCAGCAGCTTAGGTGGCGGCTCCTACAATGAGCAGTTCTTC. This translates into CASSLGGGSYNEQFF. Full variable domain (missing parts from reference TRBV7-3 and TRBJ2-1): GAGVSQTPSNKVTEKGKYVELRCDPISGHTALYWYRQSLGQGPEFLIYFQGTGAADDSGLPNDRFFAVRPEGSVSTLKIQRTERGDSAVYLCASSLGGGSYNEQFFGPGTRLTVL.

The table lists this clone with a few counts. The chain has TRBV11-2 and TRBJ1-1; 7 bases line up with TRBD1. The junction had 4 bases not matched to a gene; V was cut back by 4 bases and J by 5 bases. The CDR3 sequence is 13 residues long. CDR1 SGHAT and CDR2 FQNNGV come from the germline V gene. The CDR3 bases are TGTGCCAGCAGCTCCCAGACAGGGACTGAAGCTTTCTTT. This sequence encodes CASSSQTGTEAFF.

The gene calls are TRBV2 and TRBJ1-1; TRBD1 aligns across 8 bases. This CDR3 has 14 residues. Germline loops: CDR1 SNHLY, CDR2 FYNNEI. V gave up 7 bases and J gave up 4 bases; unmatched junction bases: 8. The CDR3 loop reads CASNVDRVSTEAFF. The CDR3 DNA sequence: TGTGCCAGCAACGTGGACAGGGTGAGCACTGAAGCTTTCTTT.

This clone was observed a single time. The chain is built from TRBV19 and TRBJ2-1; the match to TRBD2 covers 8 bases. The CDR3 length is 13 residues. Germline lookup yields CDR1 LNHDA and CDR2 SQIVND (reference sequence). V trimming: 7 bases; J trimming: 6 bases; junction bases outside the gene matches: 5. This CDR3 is CASMISGGNEQFF. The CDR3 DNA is TGTGCCAGTATGATAAGCGGGGGCAATGAGCAGTTCTTC.

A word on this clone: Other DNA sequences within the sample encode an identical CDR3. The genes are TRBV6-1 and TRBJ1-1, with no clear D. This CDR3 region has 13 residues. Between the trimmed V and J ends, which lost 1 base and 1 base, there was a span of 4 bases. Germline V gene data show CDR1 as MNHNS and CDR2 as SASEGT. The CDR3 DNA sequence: TGTGCCAGCAGTGAAGGGAGGAACACTGAAGCTTTCTTT. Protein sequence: CASSEGRNTEAFF.